The present T cell receptor (beta chain) was sequenced within a study of T cell responses to AZD1222 COVID-19 vaccine. The CDR3 extends over 17 amino acids. With 3 bases clipped from V and 5 bases from J, the junction kept 6 bases outside the gene matches. CDR1 and CDR2 from the germline V gene are SGHRS and YFSETQ. Sequencing was performed with immunoSEQ multiplex PCR; in TCRdb, only in-frame clones are kept and a portion is missing. The data hold fewer than 110,000 clones, with 90% to 95% observed a single time. The chain combines TRBV5-1 with TRBJ2-2, with 14 bases lining up with TRBD2. This sequence was found in an adult who received the AZD1222 COVID-19 vaccine. The sequenced sample was peripheral blood, obtained 28 days after the second AZD1222 dose. CDR3 in amino acids: CASSWTSGGMSTGELFF. The CDR3 nucleotides read TGCGCCAGCAGCTGGACTAGCGGGGGGATGAGTACCGGGGAGCTGTTTTTT.